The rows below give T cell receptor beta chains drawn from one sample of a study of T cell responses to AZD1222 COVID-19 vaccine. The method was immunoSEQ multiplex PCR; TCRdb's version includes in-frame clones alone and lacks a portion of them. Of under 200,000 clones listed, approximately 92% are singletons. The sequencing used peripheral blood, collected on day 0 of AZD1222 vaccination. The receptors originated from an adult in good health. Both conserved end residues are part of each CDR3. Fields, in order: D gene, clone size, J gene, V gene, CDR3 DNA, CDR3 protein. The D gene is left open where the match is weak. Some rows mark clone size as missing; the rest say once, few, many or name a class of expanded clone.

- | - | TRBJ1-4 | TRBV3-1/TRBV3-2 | TGTGCCAGCAGCCAGACCTCCGGGGCTGCAACTAATGAAAAACTGTTTTTT | CASSQTSGAATNEKLFF
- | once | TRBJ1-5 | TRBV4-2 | TGTGCCAGCAGCCAAGATGGGTTTTGGAATCAGCCCCAGCATTTT | CASSQDGFWNQPQHF
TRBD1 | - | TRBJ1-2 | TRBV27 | TGTGCCAGCAGTTTATCGCCGGGACAGGGCCTCTATGGCTACACCTTC | CASSLSPGQGLYGYTF
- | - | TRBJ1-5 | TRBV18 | TGTGCCAGCTCAGTCCAGGGTTCCCTTGGGTCGCCCCAGCATTTT | CASSVQGSLGSPQHF
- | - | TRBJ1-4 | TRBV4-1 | TGCGCCAGCAGCCAAGGTTGGGGGGCTGACGAAAAACTGTTTTTT | CASSQGWGADEKLFF
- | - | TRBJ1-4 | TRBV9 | TGTGCCAGCAGCGTAGGTACCGCAGAAAAACTGTTTTTT | CASSVGTAEKLFF
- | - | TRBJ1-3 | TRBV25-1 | TGTGCCAGCAGTGAAGGGCCCGCCGCCGGGAACACCATATATTTT | CASSEGPAAGNTIYF
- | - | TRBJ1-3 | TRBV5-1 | TGCGCCAGCAGCTTAGATTGGGGACGCTCTGGAAACACCATATATTTT | CASSLDWGRSGNTIYF
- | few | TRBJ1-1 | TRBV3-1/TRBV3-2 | TGTGCCAGCAGCCAGGCGGGGGGCCCTGAAGCTTTCTTT | CASSQAGGPEAFF
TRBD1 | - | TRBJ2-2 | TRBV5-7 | TGTGCCAGCAGCTTGGAGGACAGGGTGAGTGTGGCCGGGGAGCTGTTTTTT | CASSLEDRVSVAGELFF
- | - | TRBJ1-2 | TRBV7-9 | TGTGCCAGCAGCCAGGACGGCAACTATGGCTACACCTTC | CASSQDGNYGYTF
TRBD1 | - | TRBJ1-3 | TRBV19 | TGTGCCAGTAGTACCCAGGGGGCGGCTGGAAACACCATATATTTT | CASSTQGAAGNTIYF
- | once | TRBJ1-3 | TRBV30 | TGTGCCTGGGGGGGAGTGGGCTCTGGAAACACCATATATTTT | CAWGGVGSGNTIYF
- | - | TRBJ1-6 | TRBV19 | TGTGCCAGTAGTATAGACCATGGGGGCAGAACGTTTAATTCACCCCTCCACTTT | CASSIDHGGRTFNSPLHF
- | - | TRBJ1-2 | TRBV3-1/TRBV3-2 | TGTGCCAGCAGTCATAGTGGGGGCTTCTATGGCTACACCTTC | CASSHSGGFYGYTF
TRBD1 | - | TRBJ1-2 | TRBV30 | TGTGCCTGGAGTGCCTACCGACAGGGAACTAACTATGGCTACACCTTC | CAWSAYRQGTNYGYTF
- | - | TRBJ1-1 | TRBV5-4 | TGTGCCAGCAGCTTGGTAGGGAACCGAGGGGTGAACACTGAAGCTTTCTTT | CASSLVGNRGVNTEAFF